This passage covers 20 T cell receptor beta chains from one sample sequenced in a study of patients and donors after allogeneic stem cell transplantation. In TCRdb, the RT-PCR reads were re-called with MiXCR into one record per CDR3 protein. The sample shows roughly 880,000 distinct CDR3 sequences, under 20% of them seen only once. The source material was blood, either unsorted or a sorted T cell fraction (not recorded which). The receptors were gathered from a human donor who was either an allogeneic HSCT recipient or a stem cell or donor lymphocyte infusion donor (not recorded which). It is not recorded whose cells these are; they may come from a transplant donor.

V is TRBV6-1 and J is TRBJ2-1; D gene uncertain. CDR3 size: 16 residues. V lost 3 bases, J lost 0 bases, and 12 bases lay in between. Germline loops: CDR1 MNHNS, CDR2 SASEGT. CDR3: CASSDPQKTSYNEQFF. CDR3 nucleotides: TGTGCCAGCAGTGACCCCCAGAAGACCTCCTACAATGAGCAGTTCTTC.

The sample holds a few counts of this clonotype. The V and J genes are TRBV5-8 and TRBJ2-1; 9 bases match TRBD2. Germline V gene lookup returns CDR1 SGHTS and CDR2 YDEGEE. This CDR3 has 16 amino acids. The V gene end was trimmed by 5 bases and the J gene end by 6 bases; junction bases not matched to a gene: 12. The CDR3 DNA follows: TGTGCCAGCAGTCCCTGGGGAGCGGGGGGACGCAATGAGCAGTTCTTC. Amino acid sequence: CASSPWGAGGRNEQFF. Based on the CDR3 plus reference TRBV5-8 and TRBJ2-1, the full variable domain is EAGVTQSPTHLIKTRGQQATLRCSPISGHTSVYWYQQALGLGLQFLLWYDEGEERNRGNFPPRFSGRQFPNYSSELNVNALELEDSALYLCASSPWGAGGRNEQFFGPGTRLTVL.

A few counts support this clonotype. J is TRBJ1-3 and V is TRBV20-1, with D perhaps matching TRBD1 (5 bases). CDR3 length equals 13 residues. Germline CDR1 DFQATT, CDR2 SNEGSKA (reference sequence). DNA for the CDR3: TGCAGCGCCCCCGGGGGTAAAGGAAACACCATATATTTT. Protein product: CSAPGGKGNTIYF.

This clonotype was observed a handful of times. The CDR3 reads CASSQGTATYTDTQYF. In DNA form, the CDR3 reads TGCGCCAGCAGCCAAGGGACGGCTACTTACACAGATACGCAGTATTTT. The chain recombines TRBV4-1 with TRBJ2-3, with D unresolved. The CDR3 spans 16 residues. Germline V gene sequence: CDR1 MGHRA, CDR2 YSYEKL. Deletions cut 1 base from V and 2 bases from J, with 13 bases between.

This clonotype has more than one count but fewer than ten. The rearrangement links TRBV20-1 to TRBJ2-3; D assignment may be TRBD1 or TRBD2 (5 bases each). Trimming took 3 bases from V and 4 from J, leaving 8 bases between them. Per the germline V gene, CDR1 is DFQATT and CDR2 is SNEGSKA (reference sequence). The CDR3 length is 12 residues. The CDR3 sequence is CSARGVSDTQYF. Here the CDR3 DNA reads TGCAGTGCTAGGGGGGTTTCAGATACGCAGTATTTT.

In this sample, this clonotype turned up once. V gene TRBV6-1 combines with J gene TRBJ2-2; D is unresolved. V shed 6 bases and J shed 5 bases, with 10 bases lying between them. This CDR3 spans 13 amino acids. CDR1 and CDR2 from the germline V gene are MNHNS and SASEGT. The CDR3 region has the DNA TGTGCCAGCAGCCCACAGTCAACCGGGGAGCTGTTTTTT. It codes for CASSPQSTGELFF.

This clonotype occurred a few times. The CDR3 region is CASSLNSGRTVYNEQFF. The CDR3 DNA is TGTGCCAGCAGTTTAAACTCAGGACGGACCGTTTACAATGAGCAGTTCTTC. The chain has TRBV27 and TRBJ2-1; D is unclear. V lost 2 bases and J 4 bases, leaving 18 bases between the germline ends. The CDR3 is 17 residues long. From germline, CDR1 is MNHEY and CDR2 SMNVEV (reference sequence).

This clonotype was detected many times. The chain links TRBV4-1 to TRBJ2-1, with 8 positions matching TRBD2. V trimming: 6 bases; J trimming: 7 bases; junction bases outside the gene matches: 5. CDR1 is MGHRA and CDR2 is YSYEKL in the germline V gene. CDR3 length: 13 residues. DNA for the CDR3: TGCGCCAGCAGATCGGGGGGGGAGAATGAGCAGTTCTTC. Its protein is CASRSGGENEQFF.

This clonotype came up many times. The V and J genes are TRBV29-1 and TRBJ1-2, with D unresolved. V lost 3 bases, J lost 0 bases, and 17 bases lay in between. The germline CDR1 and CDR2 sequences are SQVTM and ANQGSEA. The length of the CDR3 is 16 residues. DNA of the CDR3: TGCAGCGTTGACACCCTTCTCGGGTCCCCTAACTATGGCTACACCTTC. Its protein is CSVDTLLGSPNYGYTF.

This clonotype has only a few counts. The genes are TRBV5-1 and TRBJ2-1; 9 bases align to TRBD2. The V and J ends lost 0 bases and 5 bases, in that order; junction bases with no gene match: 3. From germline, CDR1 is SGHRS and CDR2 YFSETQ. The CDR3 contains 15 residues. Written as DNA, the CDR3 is TGCGCCAGCAGCTTGGTTAGCGGGAGCAACAATGAGCAGTTCTTC. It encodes CASSLVSGSNNEQFF.

The CDR3 protein is CASSYVGGLAAFF. For the CDR3, the DNA is TGTGCCAGCAGTTATGTGGGGGGGTTGGCAGCTTTCTTT. This chain links TRBV6-6 with TRBJ1-1; possible D gene TRBD1, 5 bases. V gave up 3 bases and J gave up 10 bases, with 15 bases separating them. Germline V CDR1 and CDR2: MNHNY, SVGAGI (reference sequence). This CDR3 is 13 amino acids long.

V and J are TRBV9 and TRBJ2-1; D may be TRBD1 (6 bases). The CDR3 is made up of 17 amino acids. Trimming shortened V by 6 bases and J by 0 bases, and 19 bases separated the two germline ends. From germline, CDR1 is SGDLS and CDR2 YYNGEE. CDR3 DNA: TGTGCCAGCACACAGGGTCCGATCGGTAACTCCTACAATGAGCAGTTCTTC. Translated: CASTQGPIGNSYNEQFF.

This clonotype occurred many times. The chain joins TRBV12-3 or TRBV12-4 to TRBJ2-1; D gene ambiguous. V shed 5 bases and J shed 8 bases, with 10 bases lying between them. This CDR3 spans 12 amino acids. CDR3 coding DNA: TGTGCCAGCAGTCCGCCGGGTGATGAGCAGTTCTTC. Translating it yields CASSPPGDEQFF.

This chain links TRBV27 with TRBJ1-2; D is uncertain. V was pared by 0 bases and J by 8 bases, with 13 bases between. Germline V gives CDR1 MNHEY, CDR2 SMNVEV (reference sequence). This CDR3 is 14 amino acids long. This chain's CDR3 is CASSLSPPLEGYTF. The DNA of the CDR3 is TGTGCCAGCAGTTTATCCCCACCCCTGGAGGGCTACACCTTC.

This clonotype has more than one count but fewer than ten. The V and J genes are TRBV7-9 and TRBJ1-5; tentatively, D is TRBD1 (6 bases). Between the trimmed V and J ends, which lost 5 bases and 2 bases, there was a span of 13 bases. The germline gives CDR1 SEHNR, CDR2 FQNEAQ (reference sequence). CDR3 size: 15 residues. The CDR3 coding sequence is TGTGCCAGCAGCCCTGTGGGGGCCGGCAATCAGCCCCAGCATTTT. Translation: CASSPVGAGNQPQHF.

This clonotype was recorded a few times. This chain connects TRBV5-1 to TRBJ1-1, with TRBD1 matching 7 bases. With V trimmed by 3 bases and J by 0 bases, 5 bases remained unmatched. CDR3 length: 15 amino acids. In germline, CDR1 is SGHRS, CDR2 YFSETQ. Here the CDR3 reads CASSSGGTVNTEAFF. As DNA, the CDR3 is TGCGCCAGCAGCTCCGGGGGGACAGTGAACACTGAAGCTTTCTTT.

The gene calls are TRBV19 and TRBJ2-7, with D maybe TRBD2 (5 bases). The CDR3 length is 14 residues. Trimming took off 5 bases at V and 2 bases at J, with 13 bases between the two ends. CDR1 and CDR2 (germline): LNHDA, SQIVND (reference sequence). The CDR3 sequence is CASSPGGSAYEQYF. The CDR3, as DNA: TGTGCCAGTAGTCCGGGCGGGTCCGCCTACGAGCAGTACTTC. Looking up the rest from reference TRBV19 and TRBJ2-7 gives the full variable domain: DGGITQSPKYLFRKEGQNVTLSCEQNLNHDAMYWYRQDPGQGLRLIYYSQIVNDFQKGDIAEGYSVSREKKESFPLTVTSAQKNPTAFYLCASSPGGSAYEQYFGPGTRLTVT.

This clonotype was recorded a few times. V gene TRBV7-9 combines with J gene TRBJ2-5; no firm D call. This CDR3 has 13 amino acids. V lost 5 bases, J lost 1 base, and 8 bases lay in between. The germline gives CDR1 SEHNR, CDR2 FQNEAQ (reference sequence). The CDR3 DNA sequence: TGTGCCAGCAGCCTATCCAGCCAAGAGACCCAGTACTTC. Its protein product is CASSLSSQETQYF.

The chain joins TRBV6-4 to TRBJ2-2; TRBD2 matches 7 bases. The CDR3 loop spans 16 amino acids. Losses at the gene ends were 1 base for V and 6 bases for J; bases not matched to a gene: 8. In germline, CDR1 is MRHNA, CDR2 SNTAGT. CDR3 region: CASSDCWWDYSGELFF. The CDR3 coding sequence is TGTGCCAGCAGTGACTGCTGGTGGGACTACTCCGGGGAGCTGTTTTTT.

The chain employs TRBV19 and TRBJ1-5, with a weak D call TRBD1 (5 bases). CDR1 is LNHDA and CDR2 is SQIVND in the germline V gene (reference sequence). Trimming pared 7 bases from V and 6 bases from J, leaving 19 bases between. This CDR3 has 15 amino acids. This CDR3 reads CASNFGGREGQPQHF. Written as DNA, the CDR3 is TGTGCCAGTAACTTCGGGGGAAGGGAGGGTCAGCCCCAGCATTTT.